This T cell receptor (beta chain) was found in a study of CD8+ T cells in alopecia areata. About this clone: Germline is not matched at one junction end, which may reflect a read error.

This sample's treatment: oral pan-JAK inhibitor, 5-10 mg twice daily. Extracted RNA was reverse transcribed, and the resulting cDNA served as sequencing template. Profiling relied on immunoSEQ multiplex PCR, and the TCRdb table lists in-frame clones only, not all of them. Of about 220,000 clones in the sample, less than 75% are singletons; the top ten hold roughly 1.6%. The germline CDR1 and CDR2 sequences are GTSNPN and SVGIG (reference sequence). The CDR3 has 15 amino acids. The chain uses TRBV30 and TRBJ1-2; D perhaps matches TRBD1 (5 bases). This material consisted of CD4+ T cells sorted from blood, taken at week 4, from a patient treated with tofacitinib. This receptor was taken from a human donor with alopecia areata. CDR3 bases: TGTGCCTGGAGTTTATCAGGGTTATCATCCTATAGCTACACCTTC. This encodes CAWSLSGLSSYSYTF.